The rows below give T cell receptor beta chains drawn from one sample of a study of blood T cells in healthy people across ages. A single record per CDR3 protein comes from TCRdb applying MiXCR to the 5' RACE reads. Among 1.5 million to 2 million distinct CDR3 sequences listed, roughly 43% were seen once. The specimen sequenced was blood. The receptor set was obtained from a human donor in good health. CDR3s include the opening cysteine and the closing phenylalanine or tryptophan. The D gene is left open where the match is weak. Clone size appears in some rows only: once, few, many, or a class for an expanded clone.

j_call: TRBJ2-7
clone_size: -
v_call: TRBV6-1
d_call: TRBD1
cdr3_nt: TGTGCCAGCAGTGAATGGGACAGGGGATCCTACGAGCAGTACTTC
cdr3_aa: CASSEWDRGSYEQYF

j_call: TRBJ1-5
clone_size: -
v_call: TRBV19
d_call: TRBD1
cdr3_nt: TGTGCCAGTAGTATAGTTGGGACAGACAATCAGCCCCAGCATTTT
cdr3_aa: CASSIVGTDNQPQHF

j_call: TRBJ2-3
clone_size: -
v_call: TRBV15
d_call: -
cdr3_nt: TGTGCCACCAGCAATGCCCCTGAAGGCACAGATACGCAGTATTTT
cdr3_aa: CATSNAPEGTDTQYF

j_call: TRBJ2-7
clone_size: many
v_call: TRBV5-1
d_call: TRBD1
cdr3_nt: TGCGCCAGCAGCAACCGACAGGGGAACGAGCAGTACTTC
cdr3_aa: CASSNRQGNEQYF

j_call: TRBJ2-5
clone_size: once
v_call: TRBV20-1
d_call: -
cdr3_nt: TGCAGTGCTCAGCGACGAGGGGCGGAAGAGACCCAGTACTTC
cdr3_aa: CSAQRRGAEETQYF

j_call: TRBJ2-5
clone_size: -
v_call: TRBV24-1
d_call: -
cdr3_nt: TGTGCCACCAGTGGGGCAGGGATGAAGGAGACCCAGTACTTC
cdr3_aa: CATSGAGMKETQYF

j_call: TRBJ2-5
clone_size: -
v_call: TRBV4-2
d_call: -
cdr3_nt: TGTGCCAGCAGCCAAGGAGGTGTCGCAGAGACCCAGTACTTC
cdr3_aa: CASSQGGVAETQYF

j_call: TRBJ2-7
clone_size: -
v_call: TRBV7-2
d_call: -
cdr3_nt: TGTGCCAGCAGCCACAGTGGGGGCCACTCCTACGAGCAGTACTTC
cdr3_aa: CASSHSGGHSYEQYF

j_call: TRBJ2-1
clone_size: -
v_call: TRBV5-1
d_call: TRBD2
cdr3_nt: TGCGCCAGCTCGGGGGGGTCGTATGGTATCGAGCAGTTCTTC
cdr3_aa: CASSGGSYGIEQFF

j_call: TRBJ1-2
clone_size: -
v_call: TRBV6-5
d_call: -
cdr3_nt: TGTGCCAGCAGTTACCAACCGGGGAGGGAGTACTATGGCTACACCTTC
cdr3_aa: CASSYQPGREYYGYTF

j_call: TRBJ2-7
clone_size: few
v_call: TRBV15
d_call: -
cdr3_nt: TGTGCCACCAGTTACCAGGCCACCGAGCAGTACTTC
cdr3_aa: CATSYQATEQYF

j_call: TRBJ2-5
clone_size: -
v_call: TRBV20-1
d_call: -
cdr3_nt: TGCAGTGCTAGAGATTACCAGCAAGAGACCCAGTACTTC
cdr3_aa: CSARDYQQETQYF

j_call: TRBJ1-5
clone_size: -
v_call: TRBV20-1
d_call: -
cdr3_nt: TGCAGTGCCAGCCCTAGAGCAGGGAAGATTTATCAGCCCCAGCATTTT
cdr3_aa: CSASPRAGKIYQPQHF

j_call: TRBJ1-2
clone_size: few
v_call: TRBV15
d_call: -
cdr3_nt: TGTGCCGCCAGCGGCCACAGGGATGGCTACACCTTC
cdr3_aa: CAASGHRDGYTF

j_call: TRBJ2-3
clone_size: -
v_call: TRBV7-3
d_call: TRBD2
cdr3_nt: TGTGCCAGCAGCTTAACATCGCGGGGGGCAGGGGATACGCAGTATTTT
cdr3_aa: CASSLTSRGAGDTQYF

j_call: TRBJ2-4
clone_size: -
v_call: TRBV6-5
d_call: -
cdr3_nt: TGTGCCAGCAGCAGTGGGGGGCCGTGGGCCAAAAACATTCAGTACTTC
cdr3_aa: CASSSGGPWAKNIQYF

j_call: TRBJ2-6
clone_size: few
v_call: TRBV6-2/TRBV6-3
d_call: -
cdr3_nt: TGTGCCAGCAGTTACTCAGGGGAAAGTGGGGCCAACGTCCTGACTTTC
cdr3_aa: CASSYSGESGANVLTF

j_call: TRBJ2-5
clone_size: -
v_call: TRBV29-1
d_call: TRBD1
cdr3_nt: TGCAGCGTTGATACAGGGGCAGGGGAGACCCAGTACTTC
cdr3_aa: CSVDTGAGETQYF

j_call: TRBJ1-4
clone_size: -
v_call: TRBV21-1
d_call: -
cdr3_nt: TGTGCCAGCAGCACAGGACAGGGAGAAAAACTGTTTTTT
cdr3_aa: CASSTGQGEKLFF

j_call: TRBJ2-3
clone_size: many
v_call: TRBV29-1
d_call: -
cdr3_nt: TGCAGCGCGCGTCAGGGCAGCACAGATACGCAGTATTTT
cdr3_aa: CSARQGSTDTQYF

j_call: TRBJ2-4
clone_size: -
v_call: TRBV4-3
d_call: -
cdr3_nt: TGCGCCAGCAGCCTACGACTAGGAGGAGCCAAAAACATTCAGTACTTC
cdr3_aa: CASSLRLGGAKNIQYF

j_call: TRBJ1-2
clone_size: few
v_call: TRBV7-9
d_call: -
cdr3_nt: TGTGCCAGCACCCACGGCCAGGGTTTGGGTGGCTACACCTTC
cdr3_aa: CASTHGQGLGGYTF